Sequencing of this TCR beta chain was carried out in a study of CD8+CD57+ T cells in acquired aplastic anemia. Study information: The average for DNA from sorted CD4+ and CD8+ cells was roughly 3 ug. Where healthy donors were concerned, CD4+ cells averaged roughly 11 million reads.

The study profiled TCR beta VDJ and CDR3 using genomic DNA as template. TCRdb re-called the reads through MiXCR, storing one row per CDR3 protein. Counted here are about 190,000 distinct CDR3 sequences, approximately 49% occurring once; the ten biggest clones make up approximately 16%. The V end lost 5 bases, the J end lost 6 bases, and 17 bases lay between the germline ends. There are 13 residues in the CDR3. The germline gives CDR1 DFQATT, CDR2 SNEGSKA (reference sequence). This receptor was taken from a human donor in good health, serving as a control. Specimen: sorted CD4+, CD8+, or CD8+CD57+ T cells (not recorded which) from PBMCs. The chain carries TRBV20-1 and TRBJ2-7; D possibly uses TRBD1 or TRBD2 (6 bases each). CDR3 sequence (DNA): TGCAGTGCTCCGTCACCCGGAGGGGGCGAGCAGTACTTC. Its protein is CSAPSPGGGEQYF.